The TCR beta chain under discussion was sequenced for a study of control samples from healthy donors and cancer patients. Libraries were prepared by immunoSEQ multiplex PCR; TCRdb keeps only in-frame clonotypes and omits some of them. The sample shows about 65,000 clones, around nine tenths of them seen only once. Sequenced material: PBMCs. The sequence derives from a woman in her fifties or sixties with colorectal cancer.

Here the CDR3 reads CAISDPQRGKTSYEQYF. DNA for the CDR3: TGTGCCATCAGTGACCCACAGCGGGGTAAGACATCCTACGAGCAGTACTTC. The chain employs TRBV10-3 and TRBJ2-7, with TRBD2 identical over 7 bases. The germline V gene encodes CDR1 ENHRY and CDR2 SYGVKD. V shed 3 bases, J shed 1 base, and the junction held 12 bases outside the gene matches. CDR3 size: 17 residues.